The entry below gives a single T cell receptor beta chain sequence along with its context. Its specificity is not known. Each patient with chemo-refractory metastatic non-small-cell lung cancer was treated with focal radiation plus CTLA-4 blockade using ipilimumab. These data are taken from a study of radiotherapy plus CTLA-4 blockade in lung cancer. At the level of the study: Objective responses were recorded in about 17% of patients, with disease control recorded in less than 40%.

The CDR3 contains 16 residues. The V gene end was trimmed by 4 bases and the J gene end by 1 base; junction bases not matched to a gene: 8. Germline V lookup: CDR1 MNHNS, CDR2 SASEGT. This table comes from immunoSEQ multiplex PCR, and its TCRdb copy is limited to in-frame clones, with some not included. Of around 100,000 clones in the sample, roughly four fifths were seen once. General study results and limits: According to reports, early shifts in blood T cell clones, alongside interferon-beta, forecast response most accurately. Radiotherapy with ipilimumab was followed by blood expansion of tumor-derived clones.

The clonotype was recovered from a human donor with non-small cell lung cancer that progressed on radiotherapy plus ipilimumab. Some clones in this sample may be carry-over from other donors' samples. The sequencing used peripheral blood, collected from a patient treated with radiotherapy plus ipilimumab. This sequence joins TRBV6-1 and TRBJ1-2, with TRBD1 matching 8 bases. For the CDR3, the DNA is TGTGCCAGCAGTGTCGGACAGGGAGAACTTAACTATGGCTACACCTTC. This encodes CASSVGQGELNYGYTF.